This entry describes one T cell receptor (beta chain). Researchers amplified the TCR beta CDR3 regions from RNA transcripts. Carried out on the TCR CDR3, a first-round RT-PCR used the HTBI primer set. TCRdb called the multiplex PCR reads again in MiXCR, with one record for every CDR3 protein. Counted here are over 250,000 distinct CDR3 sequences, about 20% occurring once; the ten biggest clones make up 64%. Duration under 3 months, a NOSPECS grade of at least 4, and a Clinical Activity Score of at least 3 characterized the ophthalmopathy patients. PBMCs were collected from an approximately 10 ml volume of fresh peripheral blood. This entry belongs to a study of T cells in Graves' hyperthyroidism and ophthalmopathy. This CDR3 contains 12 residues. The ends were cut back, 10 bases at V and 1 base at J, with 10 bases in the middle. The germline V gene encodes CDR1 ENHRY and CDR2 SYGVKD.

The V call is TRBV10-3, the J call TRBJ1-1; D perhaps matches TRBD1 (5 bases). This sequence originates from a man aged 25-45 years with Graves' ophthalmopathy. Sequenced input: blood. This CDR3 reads CATGNRNTEAFF. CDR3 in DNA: TGTGCCACAGGGAATAGGAACACTGAAGCTTTCTTT.